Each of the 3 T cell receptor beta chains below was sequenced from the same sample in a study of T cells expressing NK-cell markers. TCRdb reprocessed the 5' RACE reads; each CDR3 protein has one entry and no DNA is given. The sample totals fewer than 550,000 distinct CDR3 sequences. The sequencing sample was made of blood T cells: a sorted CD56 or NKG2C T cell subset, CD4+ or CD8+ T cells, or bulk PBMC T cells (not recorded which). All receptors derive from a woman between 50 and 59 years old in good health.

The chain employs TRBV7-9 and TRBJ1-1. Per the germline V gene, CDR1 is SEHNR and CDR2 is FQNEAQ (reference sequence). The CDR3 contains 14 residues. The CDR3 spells CATSGALGNTEAFF.

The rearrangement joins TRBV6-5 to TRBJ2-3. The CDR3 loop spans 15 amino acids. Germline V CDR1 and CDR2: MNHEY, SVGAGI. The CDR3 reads CASSYSGRYTDTQYF.

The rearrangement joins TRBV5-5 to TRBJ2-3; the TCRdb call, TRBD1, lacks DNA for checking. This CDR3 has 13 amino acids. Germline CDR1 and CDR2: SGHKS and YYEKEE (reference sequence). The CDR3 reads CAGQGATTDTQYF.